This TCR beta chain is drawn from a study of PD-L1 blockade in urothelial cancer. On the study more broadly: Study patients had been treated with 0 to 3 previous chemotherapy regimens.

Synthetic spike-ins, TCR analog templates, were added into each PCR. Repertoires were generated with immunoSEQ multiplex PCR, while TCRdb's copy carries only in-frame clones and drops some. The table includes around 33,000 clones, approximately 85% detected once. The length of the CDR3 is 12 residues. The J segment lost 6 bases and the V segment lost 8 bases, leaving 4 bases of the junction unmatched. Germline V gene sequence: CDR1 SNHLY, CDR2 FYNNEI. As regards this clone: Its antigen remains unidentified.

Study conclusions and caveats: Prediction of better survival came from below-median pretreatment blood TCR clonality.

The sample's time point: pretreatment peripheral blood. The chain uses TRBV2 and TRBJ2-1, with TRBD2 matching over 7 bases. This receptor was taken from a man in his 60s with urothelial cancer. The sample consisted of PBMCs, taken around atezolizumab (anti-PD-L1) treatment. CDR3 bases: TGTGCCAGCGCCGGGGAGGGCAATGAGCAGTTCTTC. This sequence encodes CASAGEGNEQFF.